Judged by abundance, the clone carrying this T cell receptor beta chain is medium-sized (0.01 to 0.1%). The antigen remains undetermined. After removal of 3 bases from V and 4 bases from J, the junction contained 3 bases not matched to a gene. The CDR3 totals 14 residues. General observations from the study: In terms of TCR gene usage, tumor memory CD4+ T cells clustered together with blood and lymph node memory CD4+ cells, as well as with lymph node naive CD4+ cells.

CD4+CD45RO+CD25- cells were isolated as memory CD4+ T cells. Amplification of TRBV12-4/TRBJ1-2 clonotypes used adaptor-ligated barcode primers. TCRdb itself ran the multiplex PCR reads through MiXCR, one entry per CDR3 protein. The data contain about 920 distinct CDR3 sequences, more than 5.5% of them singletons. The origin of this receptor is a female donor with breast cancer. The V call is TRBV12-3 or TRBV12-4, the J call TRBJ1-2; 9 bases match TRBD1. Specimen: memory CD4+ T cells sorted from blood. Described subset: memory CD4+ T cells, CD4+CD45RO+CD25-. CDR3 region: CASSLRDRVYGYTF. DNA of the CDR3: TGTGCCAGCAGTTTGAGGGACAGGGTCTATGGCTACACCTTC.